This is a list of T cell receptor beta chains from one sample in a study of blood T cell repertoires in COVID-19. Assay used: immunoSEQ multiplex PCR; TCRdb lists only in-frame clones, some missing. Of about 140,000 clones in the sample, 75% to 90% are singletons; the top ten hold 11%. The sequenced sample was peripheral blood. These receptors came from a woman older than 75 with acute or convalescent COVID-19. The conserved cysteine and the conserved F or W are not part of the CDR3 here. Only some rows state a clone size, as once, few, many or a class for expanded clones.

TRBV29-1,-,SVEAARNTEAF
TRBV6-6,-,ASGAGGSIMNTEAF
TRBV30,-,AWSTSRHEQY
TRBV20-1,few,SASKGVVEAF
TRBV5-4,once,ASSLDRNLNTEAF
TRBV5-4,once,ASTDRGLAGNTIY
TRBV19,once,ASSTRDRGYYGYT
TRBV12-3/TRBV12-4,-,ASRESTDTQY
TRBV19,-,ASSTGLAGPFAKF
TRBV7-2,-,ASRGRGQHYGYT
TRBV6-1,-,ASSEAGGRPHEQF